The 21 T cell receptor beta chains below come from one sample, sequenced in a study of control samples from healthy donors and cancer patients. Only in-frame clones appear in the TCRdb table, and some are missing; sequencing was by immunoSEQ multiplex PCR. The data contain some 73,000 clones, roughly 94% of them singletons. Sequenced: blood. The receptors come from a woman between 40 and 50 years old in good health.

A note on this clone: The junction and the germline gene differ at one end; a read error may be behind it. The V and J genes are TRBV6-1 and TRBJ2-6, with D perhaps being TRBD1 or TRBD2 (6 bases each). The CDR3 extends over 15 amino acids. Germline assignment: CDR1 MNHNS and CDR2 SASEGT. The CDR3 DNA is TGTGCCAGCAGAGAAGGGGGGTCTGGGGCCAACGTCCTGACTTTC. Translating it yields CASREGGSGANVLTF.

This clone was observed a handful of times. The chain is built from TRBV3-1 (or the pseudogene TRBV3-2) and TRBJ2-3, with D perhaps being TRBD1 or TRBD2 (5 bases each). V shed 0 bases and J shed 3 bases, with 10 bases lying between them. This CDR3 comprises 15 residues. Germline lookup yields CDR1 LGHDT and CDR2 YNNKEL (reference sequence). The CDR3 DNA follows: TGTGCCAGCAGCCAAGATCTGGGGGAAACAGATACGCAGTATTTT. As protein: CASSQDLGETDTQYF.

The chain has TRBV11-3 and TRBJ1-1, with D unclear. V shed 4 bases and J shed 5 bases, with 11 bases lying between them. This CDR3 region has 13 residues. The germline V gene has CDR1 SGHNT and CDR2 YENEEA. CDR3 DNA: TGTGCCAGCAGCTCAGTTCCTGGGACTGAAGCTTTCTTT. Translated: CASSSVPGTEAFF.

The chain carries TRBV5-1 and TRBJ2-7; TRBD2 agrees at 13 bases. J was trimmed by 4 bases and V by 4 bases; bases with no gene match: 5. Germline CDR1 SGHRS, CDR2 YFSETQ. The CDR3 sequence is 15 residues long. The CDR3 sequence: CASSRTSGRFYEQYF. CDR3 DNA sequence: TGCGCCAGCAGCCGGACTAGCGGGAGATTTTACGAGCAGTACTTC. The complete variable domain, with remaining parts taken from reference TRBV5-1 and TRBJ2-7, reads KAGVTQTPRYLIKTRGQQVTLSCSPISGHRSVSWYQQTPGQGLQFLFEYFSETQRNKGNFPGRFSGRQFSNSRSEMNVSTLELGDSALYLCASSRTSGRFYEQYFGPGTRLTVT.

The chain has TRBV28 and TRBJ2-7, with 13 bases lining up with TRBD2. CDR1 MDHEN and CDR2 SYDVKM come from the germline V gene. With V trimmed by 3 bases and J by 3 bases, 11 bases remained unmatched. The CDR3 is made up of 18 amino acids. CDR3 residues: CASSFPTSGGASRYEQYF. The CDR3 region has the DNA TGTGCCAGCAGTTTCCCTACTAGCGGGGGGGCCTCGCGCTACGAGCAGTACTTC.

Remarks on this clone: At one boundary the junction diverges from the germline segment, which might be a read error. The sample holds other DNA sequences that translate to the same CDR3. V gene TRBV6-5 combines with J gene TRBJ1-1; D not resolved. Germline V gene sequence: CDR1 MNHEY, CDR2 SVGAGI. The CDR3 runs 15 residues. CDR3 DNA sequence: TGTGCCAGCAGCTACTCCATTGGCCTGAACACTGAAGCTTTCTTT. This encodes CASSYSIGLNTEAFF.

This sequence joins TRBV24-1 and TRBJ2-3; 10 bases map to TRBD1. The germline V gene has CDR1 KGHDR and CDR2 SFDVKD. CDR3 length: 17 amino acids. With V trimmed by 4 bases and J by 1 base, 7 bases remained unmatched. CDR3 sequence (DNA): TGTGCCACCAGTGAAGCCGGGACAGGGGTTGGCACAGATACGCAGTATTTT. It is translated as CATSEAGTGVGTDTQYF.

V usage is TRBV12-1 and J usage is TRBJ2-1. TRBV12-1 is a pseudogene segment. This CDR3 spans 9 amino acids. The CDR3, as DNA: TGTGTCGAATTAGGTGAGCAGTTCTTC. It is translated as CVELGEQFF.

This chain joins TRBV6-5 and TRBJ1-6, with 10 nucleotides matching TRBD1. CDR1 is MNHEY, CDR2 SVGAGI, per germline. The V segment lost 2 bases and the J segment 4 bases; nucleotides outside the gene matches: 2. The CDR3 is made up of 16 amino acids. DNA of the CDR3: TGTGCCAGCAGTTACGACAGGGGGCCATATAATTCACCCCTCCACTTT. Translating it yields CASSYDRGPYNSPLHF.

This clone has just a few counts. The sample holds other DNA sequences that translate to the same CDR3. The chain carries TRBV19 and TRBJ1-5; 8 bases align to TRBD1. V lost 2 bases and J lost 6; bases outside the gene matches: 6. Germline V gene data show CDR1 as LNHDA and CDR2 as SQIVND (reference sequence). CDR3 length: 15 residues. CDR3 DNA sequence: TGTGCCAGTAGTATACCTACAGGGGGGGGTCAGCCCCAGCATTTT. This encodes CASSIPTGGGQPQHF. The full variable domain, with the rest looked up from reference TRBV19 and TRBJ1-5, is DGGITQSPKYLFRKEGQNVTLSCEQNLNHDAMYWYRQDPGQGLRLIYYSQIVNDFQKGDIAEGYSVSREKKESFPLTVTSAQKNPTAFYLCASSIPTGGGQPQHFGDGTRLSIL.

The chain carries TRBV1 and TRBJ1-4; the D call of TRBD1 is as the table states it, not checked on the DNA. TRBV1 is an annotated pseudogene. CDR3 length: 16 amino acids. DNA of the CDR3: TGCACCAGCAGCCAAGATCGCGGACAGGGGCCGGAAAAACTGTTTTTT. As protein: CTSSQDRGQGPEKLFF.

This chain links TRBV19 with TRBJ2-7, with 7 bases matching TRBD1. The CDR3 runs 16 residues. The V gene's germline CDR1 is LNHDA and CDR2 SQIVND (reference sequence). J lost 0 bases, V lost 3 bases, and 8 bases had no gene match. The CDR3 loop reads CASSIGRTGNSYEQYF. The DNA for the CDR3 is TGTGCCAGTAGTATTGGTCGGACAGGAAACTCCTACGAGCAGTACTTC.

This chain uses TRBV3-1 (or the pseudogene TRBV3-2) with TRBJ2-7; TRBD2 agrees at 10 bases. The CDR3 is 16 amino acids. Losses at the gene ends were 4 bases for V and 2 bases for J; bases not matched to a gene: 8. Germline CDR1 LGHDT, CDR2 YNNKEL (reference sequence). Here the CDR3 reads CASSPLRSGRTYEQYF. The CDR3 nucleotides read TGTGCCAGCAGCCCCCTCCGTAGCGGGAGGACCTACGAGCAGTACTTC.

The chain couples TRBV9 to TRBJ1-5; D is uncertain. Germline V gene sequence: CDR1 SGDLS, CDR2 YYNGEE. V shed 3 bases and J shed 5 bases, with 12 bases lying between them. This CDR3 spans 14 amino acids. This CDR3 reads CASSEALVDQPQHF. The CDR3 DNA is TGTGCCAGCAGCGAGGCCTTGGTCGATCAGCCCCAGCATTTT.

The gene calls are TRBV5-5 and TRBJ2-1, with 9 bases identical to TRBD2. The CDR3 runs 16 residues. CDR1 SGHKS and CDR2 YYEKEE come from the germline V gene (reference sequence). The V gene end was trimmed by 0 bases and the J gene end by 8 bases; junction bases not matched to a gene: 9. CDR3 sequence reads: CASSLVGGTSTHEQFF. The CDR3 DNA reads TGTGCCAGCAGCTTGGTAGGAGGGACTAGCACGCATGAGCAGTTCTTC.

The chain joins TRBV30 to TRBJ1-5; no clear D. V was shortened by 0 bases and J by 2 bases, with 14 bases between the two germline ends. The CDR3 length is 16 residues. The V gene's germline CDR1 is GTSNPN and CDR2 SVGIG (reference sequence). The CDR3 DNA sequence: TGTGCCTGGAGTGTACCGAACCCCCCGGGCAATCAGCCCCAGCATTTT. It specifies CAWSVPNPPGNQPQHF.

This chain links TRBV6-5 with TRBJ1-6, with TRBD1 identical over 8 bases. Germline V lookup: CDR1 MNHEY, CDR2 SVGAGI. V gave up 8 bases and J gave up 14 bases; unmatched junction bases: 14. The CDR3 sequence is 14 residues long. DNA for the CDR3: TGTGCCAGCCATCCCCCGGGACAGGCTTTTTCCCTCCACTTT. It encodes CASHPPGQAFSLHF.

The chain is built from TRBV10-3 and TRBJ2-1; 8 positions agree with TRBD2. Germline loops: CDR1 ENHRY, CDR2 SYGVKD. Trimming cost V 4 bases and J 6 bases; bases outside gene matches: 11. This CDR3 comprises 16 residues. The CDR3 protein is CAISASRGGTSNEQFF. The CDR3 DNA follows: TGTGCCATCAGTGCCTCTCGGGGGGGGACTTCCAATGAGCAGTTCTTC.

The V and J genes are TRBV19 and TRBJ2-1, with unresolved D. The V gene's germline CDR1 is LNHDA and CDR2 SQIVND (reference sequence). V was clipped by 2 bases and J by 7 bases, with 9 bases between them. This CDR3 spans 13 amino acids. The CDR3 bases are TGTGCCAGTAGTATATCTAGTACAAATGAGCAGTTCTTC. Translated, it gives CASSISSTNEQFF.

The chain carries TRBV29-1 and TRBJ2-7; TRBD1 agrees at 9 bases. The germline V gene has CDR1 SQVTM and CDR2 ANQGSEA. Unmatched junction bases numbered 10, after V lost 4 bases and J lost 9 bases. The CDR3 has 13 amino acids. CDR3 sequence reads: CSVVWGQGFVQYF. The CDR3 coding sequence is TGCAGCGTTGTATGGGGACAGGGCTTCGTGCAGTACTTC.

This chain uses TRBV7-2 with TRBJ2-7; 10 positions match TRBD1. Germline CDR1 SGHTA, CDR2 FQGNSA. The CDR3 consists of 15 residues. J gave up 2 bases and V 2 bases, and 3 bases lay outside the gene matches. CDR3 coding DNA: TGTGCCAGCAGCTTATATGGGACAGGGGCCTACGAGCAGTACTTC. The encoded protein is CASSLYGTGAYEQYF.